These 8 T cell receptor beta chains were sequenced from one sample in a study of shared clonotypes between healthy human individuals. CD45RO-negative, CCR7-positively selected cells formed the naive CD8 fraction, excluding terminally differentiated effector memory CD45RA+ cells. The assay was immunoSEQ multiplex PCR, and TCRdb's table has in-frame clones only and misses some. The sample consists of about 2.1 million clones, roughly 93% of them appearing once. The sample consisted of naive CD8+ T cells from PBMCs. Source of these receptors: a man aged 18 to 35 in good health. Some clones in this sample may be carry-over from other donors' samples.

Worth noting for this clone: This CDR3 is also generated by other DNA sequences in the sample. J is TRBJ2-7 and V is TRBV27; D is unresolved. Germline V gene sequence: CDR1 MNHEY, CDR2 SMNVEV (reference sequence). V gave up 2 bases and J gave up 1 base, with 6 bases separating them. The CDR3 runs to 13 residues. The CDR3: CASSLGRSYEQYF. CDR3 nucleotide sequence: TGTGCCAGCAGTTTAGGCAGATCCTACGAGCAGTACTTC.

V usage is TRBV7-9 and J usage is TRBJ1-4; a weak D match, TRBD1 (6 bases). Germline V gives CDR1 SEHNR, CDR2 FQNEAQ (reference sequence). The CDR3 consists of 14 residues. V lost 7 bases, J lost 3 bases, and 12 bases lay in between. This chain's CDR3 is CASTVTGANEKLFF. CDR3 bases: TGTGCCAGCACCGTGACAGGTGCTAATGAAAAACTGTTTTTT.

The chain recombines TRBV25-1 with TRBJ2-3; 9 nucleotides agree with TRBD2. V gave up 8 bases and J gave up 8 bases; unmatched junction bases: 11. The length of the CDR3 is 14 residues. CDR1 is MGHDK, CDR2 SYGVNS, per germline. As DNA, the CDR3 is TGTGCCAGCCCGAAGGGGGCAGCGGGAGGTACGCAGTATTTT. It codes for CASPKGAAGGTQYF.

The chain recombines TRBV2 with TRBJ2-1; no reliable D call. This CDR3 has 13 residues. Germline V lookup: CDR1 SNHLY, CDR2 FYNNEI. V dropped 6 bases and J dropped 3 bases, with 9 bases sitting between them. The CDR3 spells CASRGGFYNEQFF. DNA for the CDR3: TGTGCCAGCAGGGGCGGATTCTACAATGAGCAGTTCTTC.

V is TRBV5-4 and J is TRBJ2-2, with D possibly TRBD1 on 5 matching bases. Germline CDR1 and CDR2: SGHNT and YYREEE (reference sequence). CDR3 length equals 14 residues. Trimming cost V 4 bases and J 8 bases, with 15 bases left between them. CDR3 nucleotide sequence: TGTGCCAGCAGCCTGAGAGACAGACCGGGGGAGCTGTTTTTT. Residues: CASSLRDRPGELFF.

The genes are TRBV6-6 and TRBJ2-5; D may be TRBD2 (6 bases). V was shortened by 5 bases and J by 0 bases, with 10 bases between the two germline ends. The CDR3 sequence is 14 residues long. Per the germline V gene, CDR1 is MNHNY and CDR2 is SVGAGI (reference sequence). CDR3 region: CASSPRDYQETQYF. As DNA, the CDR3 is TGTGCCAGCAGTCCAAGGGACTACCAAGAGACCCAGTACTTC.

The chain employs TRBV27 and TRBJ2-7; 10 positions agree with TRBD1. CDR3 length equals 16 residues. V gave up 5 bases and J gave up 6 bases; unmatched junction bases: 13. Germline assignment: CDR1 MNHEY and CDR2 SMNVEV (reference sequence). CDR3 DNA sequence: TGTGCCAGCAGTCCTTCGACAGGGGGCGCATTCTTCGAGCAGTACTTC. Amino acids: CASSPSTGGAFFEQYF.

CDR3 in amino acids: CASSPATVAGVQDTQYF. The CDR3 DNA reads TGCGCCAGCAGCCCAGCTACGGTAGCGGGAGTTCAGGATACGCAGTATTTT. The V gene is TRBV4-1, the J gene TRBJ2-3; TRBD2 agrees at 9 bases. CDR3 length equals 17 residues. The germline V gene encodes CDR1 MGHRA and CDR2 YSYEKL. V was pared by 4 bases and J by 6 bases, with 14 bases of the junction left unmatched.